This entry concerns a single T cell receptor (beta chain). Its antigen specificity is not known. Base-call qualities are not available, and no considerably larger clone is one nucleotide away. As encoded in the germline V gene (reference sequence), CDR1 is SGHNT while CDR2 is YYREEE. The junction carries 12 bases between V and J, which are trimmed by 0 bases and 2 bases respectively. The CDR3, from cysteine to phenylalanine, totals 16 residues. Only CDR3 DNA is held: 48 bases, read in frame from base 1. The trial excluded patients who had a history of autoimmune disease or who were on systemic immunosuppression. Peripheral blood for TCR sequencing was collected from all dose cohorts at baseline, on cycle 4 day 1, and on cycle 7 day 1. Samples were obtained from an open-label, multicenter, first-in-human phase I dose-escalation trial of ivuxolimab. Adults with locally advanced or metastatic melanoma, renal cell carcinoma, hepatocellular carcinoma or head and neck squamous cell carcinoma were enrolled in the trial. Before TCR sequencing, CD4+ and CD8+ T cells were separately sorted from peripheral blood.

This entry comes from a study of OX40 agonist ivuxolimab in advanced cancers. Concerning the study at large: Ivuxolimab was an agonistic, fully human IgG2 monoclonal antibody directed against OX40 (CD134), a costimulatory receptor. Intravenous ivuxolimab was administered to patients every 2 weeks at six dose levels: 0.01, 0.1, 0.3, 1.5, 3 and 10 mg/kg. Of the 50 or so patients in dose escalation, about 20 had hepatocellular carcinoma, some 15 had melanoma, 9 had renal cell carcinoma and 9 had head and neck cancer. A male proportion of around 80% and a mean age of roughly 58 years, ranging from 23 to 79, were recorded for the dose-escalation cohort. Patients were allowed to have had prior anti-PD-1, anti-PD-L1 or anti-CTLA-4 therapy, and approximately 40% of the dose-escalation patients had been treated with checkpoint inhibitors. Partial responses occurred in three dose-escalation patients: two with cutaneous melanoma and one with hepatocellular carcinoma. Peripheral TCRbeta sequencing aimed to test whether ivuxolimab altered TCR sequence diversity and caused clonal T-cell expansion. The monotherapy dose-escalation portion (N of about 50 patients) of the phase I ivuxolimab trial is reported in the paper.

For sequencing of the TCRbeta CDR3 region, genomic DNA was extracted from the sorted cells. The immunoSEQ Assay was used to sequence the TCRbeta CDR3 regions. TCRdb's version of the immuneACCESS table is confined to in-frame rearrangements and falls short of the full clone set. An unresolved V gene accounts for under half of the shortfall where checked; the remainder is of unknown origin. For this sample the table gives about 54,000 clones, of which 70% to 90% were detected only once. The top ten hold 0.75% of the sample. Points the paper makes about the study in general: At doses from 0.1 to 3.0 mg/kg, clonal expansion was seen in both CD4+ and CD8+ blood T cells between baseline and week 6. The antigen specificity of the clonally expanded peripheral T cells was not determined. In the 0.1-3.0 mg/kg groups, partial responders were among the patients with the lowest normalized peripheral clonal expansion, particularly in CD8+ T cells. After ivuxolimab, more expanded clones were found on average in CD8+ T cells than in CD4+ T cells. Low levels of normalized T-cell clonal expansion were also seen in some nonresponding patients.

This chain is built from TRBV5-4 and TRBJ1-5; the D gene identity is not certain. The source material was CD4+ or CD8+ T cells sorted from blood, sampled in a trial of the OX40 agonist ivuxolimab. The clonotype was recovered from an adult with an advanced solid tumor such as melanoma, head and neck, liver or kidney cancer. The CDR3 sequence is CASSLVVAIGNQPQHF. The nucleotide sequence reads TGTGCCAGCAGCTTGGTGGTTGCGATTGGCAATCAGCCCCAGCATTTT.